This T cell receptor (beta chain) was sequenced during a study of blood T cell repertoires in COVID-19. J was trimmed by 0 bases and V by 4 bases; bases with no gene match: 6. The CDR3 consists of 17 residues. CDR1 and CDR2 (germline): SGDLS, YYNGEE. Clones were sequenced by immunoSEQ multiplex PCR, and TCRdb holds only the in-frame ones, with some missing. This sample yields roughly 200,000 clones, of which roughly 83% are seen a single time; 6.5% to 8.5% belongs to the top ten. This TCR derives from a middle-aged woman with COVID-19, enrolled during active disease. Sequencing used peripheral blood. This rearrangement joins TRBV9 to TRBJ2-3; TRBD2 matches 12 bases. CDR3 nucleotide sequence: TGTGCCAGCAGCTCCCAGACTAGCGGGGGCAGCACAGATACGCAGTATTTT. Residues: CASSSQTSGGSTDTQYF.